The 11 T cell receptor beta chains below come from one sample, sequenced in a study of blood T cell repertoires in COVID-19 (dated by TCRdb to 2018 to 2021). The library was prepared using the immunoSEQ multiplex PCR assay. This is the immuneACCESS table as TCRdb keeps it, with only in-frame sequences that have V and J called. A part of the clones is gone; compared with another copy, unresolved V genes explain less than half, and the rest is unexplained. The sample table holds some 500,000 clones, of which approximately 88% were seen once. About 8.2% of the sample goes to the ten largest clones. The sequencing sample was made of peripheral blood. These receptor sequences come from a woman aged 45-65 years with COVID-19, enrolled during active disease.

The count of this clone is one. The chain joins TRBV6-5 to TRBJ1-6; TRBD1 is a possible D gene (5 bases). CDR1 and CDR2 (germline): MNHEY, SVGAGI. V lost 10 bases to trimming and J lost 5 bases, with 15 bases between them. The CDR3 covers 14 residues. The CDR3 protein is CATPGEGDNSPLHF. The CDR3 DNA reads TGTGCCACCCCGGGGGAGGGAGATAATTCACCCCTCCACTTT.

J is TRBJ2-3 and V is TRBV9; D possibly corresponds to TRBD2 (6 bases). The CDR3 totals 16 residues. V lost 4 bases and J lost 1, with 16 bases in between. CDR1 is SGDLS, CDR2 YYNGEE, per germline. CDR3 protein: CASSHTSEGGTDTQYF. In nucleotides, the CDR3 is TGTGCCAGCAGCCACACATCGGAGGGTGGCACAGATACGCAGTATTTT.

This clone showed up just a few times. The chain recombines TRBV6-5 with TRBJ2-3, with 7 bases aligning to TRBD1. The germline CDR1 and CDR2 sequences are MNHEY and SVGAGI. This CDR3 has 15 residues. J lost 2 bases, V lost 6 bases, and 8 bases had no gene match. The DNA of the CDR3 is TGTGCCAGCAGAAAGGGGGCCAGAACCACAGATACGCAGTATTTT. Protein sequence: CASRKGARTTDTQYF.

The chain employs TRBV5-1 and TRBJ2-1; TRBD2 is a possible D gene (6 bases). Germline-derived CDR1 and CDR2 are SGHRS and YFSETQ. The V and J ends lost 4 bases and 6 bases respectively, with 11 bases between them. The CDR3 is made up of 13 amino acids. The CDR3: CASSEGLLNEQFF. The CDR3 DNA is TGCGCCAGCAGCGAGGGACTGCTCAATGAGCAGTTCTTC.

This chain links TRBV7-2 with TRBJ2-1, with D possibly being TRBD1 (6 bases). Deletions cut 3 bases from V and 6 bases from J, with 15 bases between. The CDR3 runs 15 residues. Germline V gene sequence: CDR1 SGHTA, CDR2 FQGNSA. The CDR3 spells CASSFRGGLGNEQFF. CDR3 DNA: TGTGCCAGCAGCTTCAGGGGCGGACTGGGCAATGAGCAGTTCTTC.

This clone was found a few times. The chain combines TRBV5-5 with TRBJ2-2, with D possibly being TRBD2 (6 bases). Trimming took 1 base from V and 1 from J, leaving 11 bases between them. The germline CDR1 and CDR2 sequences are SGHKS and YYEKEE (reference sequence). CDR3 length: 16 amino acids. DNA for the CDR3: TGTGCCAGCAGCTTGAAGCTGGGACTGAACACCGGGGAGCTGTTTTTT. It codes for CASSLKLGLNTGELFF.

The count of this clone is one. The V and J genes are TRBV7-6 and TRBJ2-5; the D gene is possibly TRBD1 (6 bases). Trimming pared 4 bases from V and 4 bases from J, leaving 16 bases between. The V gene's germline CDR1 is SGHVS and CDR2 FNYEAQ. The CDR3 is 15 residues long. The CDR3 nucleotides are TGTGCCAGCAGCTCGCTTACAGGGATCGGAGAGACCCAGTACTTC. It codes for CASSSLTGIGETQYF.

The V and J genes are TRBV7-9 and TRBJ2-7; 10 positions agree with TRBD1. V was clipped by 0 bases and J by 5 bases; unmatched bases: 7. The CDR3 consists of 16 residues. Per the germline V gene, CDR1 is SEHNR and CDR2 is FQNEAQ (reference sequence). CDR3 bases: TGTGCCAGCAGCTTAGCGCAGGACAGGGGGTTCGACGAGCAGTACTTC. Protein sequence: CASSLAQDRGFDEQYF.

The rearrangement joins TRBV9 to TRBJ2-1, with a weak D call TRBD1 (6 bases). The germline V and J ends were trimmed by 4 bases and 7 bases, with 12 bases remaining between them. CDR1 is SGDLS, CDR2 YYNGEE, per germline. The CDR3 loop spans 13 amino acids. Here the CDR3 DNA reads TGTGCCAGCAGCCAAGGCAGGGGAAATGAGCAGTTCTTC. Translation gives CASSQGRGNEQFF.

This rearrangement joins TRBV6-6 to TRBJ1-1, with a tentative D call TRBD1 (6 bases). The CDR3 has 12 residues. V dropped 6 bases and J dropped 7 bases, with 12 bases sitting between them. The germline V gene has CDR1 MNHNY and CDR2 SVGAGI (reference sequence). The CDR3 DNA reads as TGTGCCAGCAGCTCACAGGGACATGAAGCTTTCTTT. Amino acid sequence: CASSSQGHEAFF.

The chain links TRBV6-1 to TRBJ2-1, with TRBD2 identical over 13 bases. Germline-derived CDR1 and CDR2 are MNHNS and SASEGT. CDR3 length: 14 residues. The ends lost 3 bases at V and 7 bases at J; junction bases unmatched: 0. The DNA of the CDR3 is TGTGCCAGCAGTGAGGGACTAGCGGGGAATGAGCAGTTCTTC. This encodes CASSEGLAGNEQFF.